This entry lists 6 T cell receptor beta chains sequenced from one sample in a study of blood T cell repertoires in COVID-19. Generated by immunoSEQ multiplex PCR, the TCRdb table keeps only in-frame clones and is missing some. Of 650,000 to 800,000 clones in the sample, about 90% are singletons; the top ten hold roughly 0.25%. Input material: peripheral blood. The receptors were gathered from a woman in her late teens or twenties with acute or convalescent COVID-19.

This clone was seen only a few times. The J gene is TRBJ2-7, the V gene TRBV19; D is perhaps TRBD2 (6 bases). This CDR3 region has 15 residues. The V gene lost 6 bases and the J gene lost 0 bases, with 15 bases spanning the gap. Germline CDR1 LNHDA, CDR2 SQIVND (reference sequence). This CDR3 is CASRGWDSSSYEQYF. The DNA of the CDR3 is TGTGCCAGTAGGGGGTGGGACTCCAGCTCCTACGAGCAGTACTTC.

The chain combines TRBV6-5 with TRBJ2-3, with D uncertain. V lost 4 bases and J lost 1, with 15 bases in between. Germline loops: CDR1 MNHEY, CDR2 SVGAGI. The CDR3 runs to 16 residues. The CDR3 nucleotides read TGTGCCAGCAGTTTCTTGGCCAGCGCCCGCACAGATACGCAGTATTTT. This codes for CASSFLASARTDTQYF.

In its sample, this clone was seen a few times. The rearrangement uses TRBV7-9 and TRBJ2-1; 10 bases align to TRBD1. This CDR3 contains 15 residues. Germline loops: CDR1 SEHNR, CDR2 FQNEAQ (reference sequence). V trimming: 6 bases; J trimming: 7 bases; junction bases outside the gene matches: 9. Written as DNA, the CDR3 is TGTGCCAGCAGTTACGGACAGGGGGTTGGAAATGAGCAGTTCTTC. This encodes CASSYGQGVGNEQFF. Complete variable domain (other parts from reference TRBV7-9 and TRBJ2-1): DTGVSQNPRHKITKRGQNVTFRCDPISEHNRLYWYRQTLGQGPEFLTYFQNEAQLEKSRLLSDRFSAERPKGSFSTLEIQRTEQGDSAMYLCASSYGQGVGNEQFFGPGTRLTVL.

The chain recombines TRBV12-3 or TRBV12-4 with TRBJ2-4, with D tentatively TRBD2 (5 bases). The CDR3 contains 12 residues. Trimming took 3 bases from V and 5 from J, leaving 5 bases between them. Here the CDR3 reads CASSFGENIQYF. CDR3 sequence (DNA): TGTGCCAGCAGTTTCGGGGAAAACATTCAGTACTTC.

The chain's CDR3 is CASSQGVRGQPQHF. DNA for the CDR3: TGTGCCAGCAGCCAAGGGGTCAGGGGTCAGCCCCAGCATTTT. The rearrangement links TRBV3-1 (or the pseudogene TRBV3-2) to TRBJ1-5; a possible D gene is TRBD1 (6 bases). The V gene's germline CDR1 is LGHDT and CDR2 YNNKEL (reference sequence). The V end lost 1 base, the J end lost 6 bases, and 10 bases lay between the germline ends. The CDR3 has 14 amino acids.

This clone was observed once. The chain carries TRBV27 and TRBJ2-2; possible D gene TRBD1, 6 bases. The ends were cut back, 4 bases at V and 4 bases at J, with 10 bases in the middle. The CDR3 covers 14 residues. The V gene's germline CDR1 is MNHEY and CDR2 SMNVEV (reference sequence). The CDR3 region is CASSYTGSTGELFF. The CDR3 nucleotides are TGTGCCAGCAGTTACACAGGGTCCACCGGGGAGCTGTTTTTT.